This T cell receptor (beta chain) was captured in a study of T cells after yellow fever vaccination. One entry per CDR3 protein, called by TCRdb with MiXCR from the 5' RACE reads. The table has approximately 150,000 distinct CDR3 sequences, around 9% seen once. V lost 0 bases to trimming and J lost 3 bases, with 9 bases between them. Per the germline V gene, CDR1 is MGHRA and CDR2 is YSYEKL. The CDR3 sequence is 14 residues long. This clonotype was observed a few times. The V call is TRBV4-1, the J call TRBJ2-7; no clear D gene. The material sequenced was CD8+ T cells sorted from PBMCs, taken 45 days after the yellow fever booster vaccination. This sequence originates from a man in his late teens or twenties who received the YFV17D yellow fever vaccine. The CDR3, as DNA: TGCGCCAGCAGCCAAGATTTTGACTTCTACGAGCAGTACTTC. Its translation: CASSQDFDFYEQYF.